This T cell receptor beta chain emerged from a study of human T cells and chemical hapten exposure. Unique molecular identifiers were attached to individual cDNA molecules during library preparation. TCRdb processed the RACE reads anew with MiXCR; each CDR3 protein has one entry. This sample has over 50,000 distinct CDR3 sequences, with 8.5% to 10% found just once. V was clipped by 6 bases and J by 6 bases, with 5 bases between them. CDR1 and CDR2 from the germline V gene are MNHEY and SVGEGT. The length of the CDR3 is 10 residues. The time point denotes: pre-sensitization, week 0. Treatment indicated: therapeutic diphenylcyclopropenone sensitization with weekly scalp DPC. Extraction of total RNA was performed on unfractionated whole blood.

The sample was whole blood, taken in connection with sensitization to the hapten diphenylcyclopropenone (DPC). This receptor was obtained from a young woman with alopecia areata. Some clones in this sample may be carry-over from other donors' samples. The rearrangement uses TRBV6-2 or TRBV6-3 and TRBJ2-5; D is undetermined. The CDR3 reads CASRMKTQYF. CDR3 DNA sequence: TGTGCCAGCAGAATGAAGACCCAGTACTTC.